This T cell receptor (beta chain) was identified in a study of shared clonotypes between healthy human individuals. Per the germline V gene, CDR1 is KGHSH and CDR2 is LQKENI. There are 16 residues in the CDR3. Trimming shortened V by 3 bases and J by 3 bases, and 15 bases separated the two germline ends. TCRdb keeps only in-frame clones here, not all; method: immunoSEQ multiplex PCR. The table records roughly 2,300,000 clones, around 90% of them present only once. The TCR originated in a man younger than 30 in good health. Some clones in this sample may be carry-over from other donors' samples. J is TRBJ1-5 and V is TRBV18; no clear D. The sample comprised naive CD4+ T cells from PBMCs. Subset meaning: CD45RA+ positively selected. CDR3 bases: TGTGCCAGCTCACCTCGAGGCGAGGGCTACAATCAGCCCCAGCATTTT. Its protein product is CASSPRGEGYNQPQHF. The full variable domain, rest sourced from reference TRBV18 and TRBJ1-5, is NAGVMQNPRHLVRRRGQEARLRCSPMKGHSHVYWYRQLPEEGLKFMVYLQKENIIDESGMPKERFSAEFPKEGPSILRIQQVVRGDSAAYFCASSPRGEGYNQPQHFGDGTRLSIL.